This T cell receptor (beta chain) was identified in a study of post-analysis software for immune sequencing data (dated by TCRdb to 2014 to 2015). At the level of the whole study: Disease courses on record covered relapsing-remitting, secondary progressive and progressive-relapsing multiple sclerosis, though some patients had no subtype annotation. The patient repertoires were set against ten to eleven previously published healthy control repertoires from donors whose ages ranged from roughly 6 to 27 years. A subset of samples was prepared in parallel using single-end sample barcoding, then pooled and co-amplified after Illumina adapter ligation.

The paper as a whole reports these results and caveats: The multiple sclerosis patient group was slightly younger than the control group. Direct clustering with F measure showed strong co-clustering of samples prepared in the same batch, prompting a batch-effect correction. Significantly lower normalized Chao1 diversity was found in multiple sclerosis patients than in controls, suggesting substantial peripheral T-cell clonal expansion. Patients showed significantly higher frequencies than controls for five TRBV segments, among them TRBV5-6, TRBV5-1 and TRBV20-1.

The method was PCR. TCRdb shows the sequencer as Illumina HiSeq 2500. To reduce PCR and sequencing biases, unique molecular identifiers were incorporated into the TCR beta cDNA libraries. About 500,000 cDNA molecules were obtained per 1 to 10 million input T cells, so each molecule approximated one T cell. The same protocol used for the earlier healthy control dataset was applied to prepare and sequence the patient libraries. Within a given batch, samples were prepared together, multiplexed and sequenced on the same HiSeq lane. In the source study's methods: MIGEC handled the raw barcoded reads, throwing out single-read molecular identifier groups before consensus assembly and CDR3 extraction. VDJtools was used for post-analysis of the clonotype tables, with diversity normalized by down-sampling every dataset to the smallest sample size. In repertoire overlap clustering, CDR3 amino acid sequences, but not nucleotide sequences, were matched to correct batch-related cross-sample contamination. TCRdb's own reprocessing of the public reads used fastp at Q25 and MiXCR and kept productive beta chains. Rows are unified per CDR3 protein, each entry keeping the most common DNA and genes. The V and J calls come from TCRdb's annotation, not from the publication. This sample comprises about 820,000 distinct CDR3 sequences, about 57% of them detected only once. The ten largest clones capture 4.6% of the sample.

To demonstrate the VDJtools post-analysis software, TCR beta repertoires were profiled from the peripheral blood of roughly 12 young patients with multiple sclerosis. The multiple sclerosis patients were children and adolescents between roughly 6 and 17 years of age. The germline V gene gives CDR1 as KGHSH and CDR2 as LQKENI. Reading from cysteine to phenylalanine, the CDR3 counts 13 amino acids. The entry retains the CDR3 DNA only, 39 bases that are in frame from base 1. As regards this clonotype: Its target antigen remains unknown. There are no base qualities to consult, and no much larger clone falls within one base.

Sequenced material: blood. This TCR was recovered from a girl between 10 and 17 years old with multiple sclerosis. The sequence joins TRBV18 to TRBJ2-4; possibly the D gene is TRBD1, per 6 matching bases. The J call may be incorrect, as the DNA end agrees better with TRBJ2-7. CDR3 sequence: CASSPGTQYEQYF. The bases are TGTGCCAGCTCGCCCGGGACACAGTACGAGCAGTACTTC.